One T cell receptor (beta chain) is described in this entry. The germline V and J ends were trimmed by 2 bases and 6 bases, with 14 bases remaining between them. This CDR3 is built from 14 residues. Germline assignment: CDR1 ENHRY and CDR2 SYGVKD. The data are from a study of shared T cell receptors in the human thymus. Libraries were prepared by immunoSEQ multiplex PCR; TCRdb keeps only in-frame clonotypes and omits some of them. The repertoire has some 760,000 clones, approximately 85% of them found once; the top ten carry under 0.012%. Another study also made use of these data, one on human thymus T cells. Per that paper: Immunologically healthy infants in Finland undergoing congenital heart defect surgery were the donors. Resections obtained during corrective heart surgery supplied the thymus tissue. Related research described strongly overlapping thymic repertoires in unrelated people.

This rearrangement joins TRBV10-3 to TRBJ2-7, with D perhaps matching TRBD2 (7 bases). The source of this sequence is a girl less than two years old with a congenital heart defect. The sequenced material came from thymocytes. The CDR3 here is CAISEPRGGAEQYF. CDR3 sequence (DNA): TGTGCCATCAGTGAGCCGAGGGGGGGGGCCGAGCAGTACTTC.